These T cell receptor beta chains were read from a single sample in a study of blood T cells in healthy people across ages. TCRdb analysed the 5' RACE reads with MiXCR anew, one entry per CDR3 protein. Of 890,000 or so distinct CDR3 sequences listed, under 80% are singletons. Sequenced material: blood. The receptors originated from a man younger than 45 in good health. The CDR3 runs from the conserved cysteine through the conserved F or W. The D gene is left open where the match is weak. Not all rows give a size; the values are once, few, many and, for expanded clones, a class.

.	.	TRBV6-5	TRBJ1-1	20	TGTGCCAGCAGTTACTCGATACAGTTCGGGCAGGGACAAGGAAACACTGAAGCTTTCTTT	CASSYSIQFGQGQGNTEAFF
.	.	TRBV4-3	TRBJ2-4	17	TGCGCCAGCAGCCAAGATCCTCCGGGTTCGACCAAAAACATTCAGTACTTC	CASSQDPPGSTKNIQYF
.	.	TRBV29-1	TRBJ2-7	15	TGCAGCGTTGAAGTAAGGGGGTTAAACTCCTACGAGCAGTACTTC	CSVEVRGLNSYEQYF
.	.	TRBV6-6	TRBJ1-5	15	TGTGCCAGCAGTTACTCCGGGGGAATCTATCAGCCCCAGCATTTT	CASSYSGGIYQPQHF
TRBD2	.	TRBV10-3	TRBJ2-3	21	TGTGCCATCAGTGAGAGACCTCGGACTAGCGGGGGGTTTCCTAGCACAGATACGCAGTATTTT	CAISERPRTSGGFPSTDTQYF
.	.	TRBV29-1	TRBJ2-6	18	TGCAGCGTTCTCCGTCGGAGAGACAGGTCCTCTGGGGCCAACGTCCTGACTTTC	CSVLRRRDRSSGANVLTF
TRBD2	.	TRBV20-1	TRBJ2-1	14	TGCAGTGCTGGATCAAAGCGGGGAGGGAATGAGCAGTTCTTC	CSAGSKRGGNEQFF
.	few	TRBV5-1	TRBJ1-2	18	TGCGCCAGCAGCCCCTCAGGGACGGTGGCAGGGATCGCTCGTGGCTACACCTTC	CASSPSGTVAGIARGYTF
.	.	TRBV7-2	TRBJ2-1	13	TGTGCCAGCAGCCCCCCCACAGGGCAAGGGCAGTTCTTC	CASSPPTGQGQFF
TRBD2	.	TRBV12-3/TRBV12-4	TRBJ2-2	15	TGTGCCAGCAGTTTATTTAGCGGGGGGACCGGGGAGCTGTTTTTT	CASSLFSGGTGELFF
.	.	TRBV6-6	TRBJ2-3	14	TGTGCCAGCAGCCCCGGGTCCCGCACAGATACGCAGTATTTT	CASSPGSRTDTQYF
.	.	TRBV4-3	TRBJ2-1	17	TGCGCCAGCAGCCCAAGAGGTGGACAAAGCTCCTACAATGAGCAGTTCTTC	CASSPRGGQSSYNEQFF
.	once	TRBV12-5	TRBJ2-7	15	TGTGCTAGTGGTTTGGTACTAGGAACTCCCTACGAGCAGTACTTC	CASGLVLGTPYEQYF
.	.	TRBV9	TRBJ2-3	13	TGTGCCAGCAGCGTAGCTACGCGAGATACGCAGTATTTT	CASSVATRDTQYF
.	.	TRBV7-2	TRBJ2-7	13	TGTGCCACCCTAACAGGATTCTCCTACGAGCAGTACTTC	CATLTGFSYEQYF
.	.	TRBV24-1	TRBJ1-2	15	TGTGCCACCAGTGATCTTACAGGGTCCAACTATGGCTACACCTTC	CATSDLTGSNYGYTF
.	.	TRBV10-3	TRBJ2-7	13	TGTGCCATCGGGGGTCTCAGCTCCTACGAGCAGTACTTC	CAIGGLSSYEQYF
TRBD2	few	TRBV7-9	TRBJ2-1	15	TGTGCCAGCAGCCCCCTAGCGGGGACTAACAATGAGCAGTTCTTC	CASSPLAGTNNEQFF
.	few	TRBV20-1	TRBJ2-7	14	TGCAGTGCCACAAAACCTACAGGGAACTACGAGCAGTACTTC	CSATKPTGNYEQYF
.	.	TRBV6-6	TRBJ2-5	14	TGTGCCAGCGCCCCCCCAGGGGACTTGAATGAGCAGTACTTC	CASAPPGDLNEQYF
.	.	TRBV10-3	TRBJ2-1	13	TGTGCCATCAGTGATCGACAGTACAATGAGCAGTTCTTC	CAISDRQYNEQFF
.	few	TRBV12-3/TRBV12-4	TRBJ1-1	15	TGTGCCAGCAGTTCGAGGGGTTCCGAGAACACTGAAGCTTTCTTT	CASSSRGSENTEAFF
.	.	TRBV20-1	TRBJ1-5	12	TGCAGTGCTAAAGGGCGTGAGGAGCCCCAGCATTTT	CSAKGREEPQHF
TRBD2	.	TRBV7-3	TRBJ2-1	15	TGTGCCAGCAGTTCCGGGGGGGCTAATTACAATGAGCAGTTCTTC	CASSSGGANYNEQFF
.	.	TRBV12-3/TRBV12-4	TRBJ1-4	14	TGTGCCAGCAGTTTTAGACACACCTCGGAAAAACTGTTTTTT	CASSFRHTSEKLFF
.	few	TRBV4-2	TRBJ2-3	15	TGTGCCAGCAGCCAAGACGGTGCTAGAACAGATACGCAGTATTTT	CASSQDGARTDTQYF
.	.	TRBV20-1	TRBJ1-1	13	TGCAGTGCTACTAATGACAGGTACCCAGGAACTTTCTTT	CSATNDRYPGTFF
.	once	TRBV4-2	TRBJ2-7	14	TGTGCCAGCAGCCAAGATCTCCAGGGATACGAGCAGTACTTC	CASSQDLQGYEQYF
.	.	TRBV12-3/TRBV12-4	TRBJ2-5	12	TGTGCCAGCTCTGCGACAGAAGAGACCCAGTACTTC	CASSATEETQYF
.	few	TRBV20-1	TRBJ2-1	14	TGCAGTGCCGATCGGGGCCCCGGGTACAATGAGCAGTTCTTC	CSADRGPGYNEQFF
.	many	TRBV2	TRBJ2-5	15	TGTGCCAGCAGTGAACGGGAGCGGAAACAAGAGACCCAGTACTTC	CASSERERKQETQYF
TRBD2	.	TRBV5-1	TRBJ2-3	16	TGCGCCAGCAGCTTAGGGACTAGCGGGTCCCCAGATACGCAGTATTTT	CASSLGTSGSPDTQYF
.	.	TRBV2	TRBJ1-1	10	TGTGCCAGCAGTGGGTTGGGAGCTTTCTTT	CASSGLGAFF
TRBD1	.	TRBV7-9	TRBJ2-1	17	TGTGCCAGCAGCCTGGAACTACCCCGGGACAGCAACAATGAGCAGTTCTTC	CASSLELPRDSNNEQFF
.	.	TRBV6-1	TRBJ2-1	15	TGTGCCAGCAGTGAATGGGGTGACGCCTACAATGAGCAGTTCTTC	CASSEWGDAYNEQFF
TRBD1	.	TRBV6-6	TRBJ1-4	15	TGTGCCAGCAGTTACCCGACAGGGATTAATGAAAAACTGTTTTTT	CASSYPTGINEKLFF
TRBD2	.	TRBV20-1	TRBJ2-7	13	TGCAGTGCCGCGGGGGGCTCCTCCTACGAGCAGTACTTC	CSAAGGSSYEQYF
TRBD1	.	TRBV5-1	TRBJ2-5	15	TGCGCCAGCAGCCCCCGGACAGGGACAGGGGAGACCCAGTACTTC	CASSPRTGTGETQYF
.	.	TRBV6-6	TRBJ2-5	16	TGTGCCAGCAGTTACCCAGTGAGAGACATACAAGAGACCCAGTACTTC	CASSYPVRDIQETQYF
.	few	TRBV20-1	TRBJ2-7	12	TGCAGTGCTAGAGGGGCGGTCTACGAGCAGTACTTC	CSARGAVYEQYF
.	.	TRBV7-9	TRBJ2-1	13	TGTGCCAGCAGCCCTCTTCTATGGGATGAGCAGTTCTTC	CASSPLLWDEQFF
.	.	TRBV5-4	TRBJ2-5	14	TGTGCCAGCAGCTTTCCTGGGAACCAAGAGACCCAGTACTTC	CASSFPGNQETQYF
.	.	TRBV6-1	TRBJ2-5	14	TGTGCCAGCAGTGAAATAGCAGCACAAGAGACCCAGTACTTC	CASSEIAAQETQYF
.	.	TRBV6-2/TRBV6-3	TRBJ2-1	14	TGTGCCAGCAGTTACTCGAGGGGGACTACTGAGCAGTTCTTC	CASSYSRGTTEQFF
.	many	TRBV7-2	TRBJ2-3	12	TGTGCCAGCAGCCCCGGTTTGGATACGCAGTATTTT	CASSPGLDTQYF
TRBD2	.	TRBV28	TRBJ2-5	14	TGTGCCAGCAGACTCACTAGCGGGCAAGAGACCCAGTACTTC	CASRLTSGQETQYF